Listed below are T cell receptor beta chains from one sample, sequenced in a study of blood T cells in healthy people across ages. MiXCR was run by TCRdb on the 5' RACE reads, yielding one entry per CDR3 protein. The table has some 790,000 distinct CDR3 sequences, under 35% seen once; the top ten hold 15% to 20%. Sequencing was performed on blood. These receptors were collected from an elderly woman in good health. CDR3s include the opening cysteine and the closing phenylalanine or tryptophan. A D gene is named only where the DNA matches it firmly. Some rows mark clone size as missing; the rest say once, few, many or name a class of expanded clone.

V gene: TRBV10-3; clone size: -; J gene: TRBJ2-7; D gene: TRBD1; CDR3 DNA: TGTGCCATCAGTGGGGGACAGGGGGTAACCTACGAGCAGTACTTC; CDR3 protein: CAISGGQGVTYEQYF
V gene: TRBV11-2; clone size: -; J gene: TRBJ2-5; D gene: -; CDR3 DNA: TGTGCCAGCAGCTTCCTGGTTAGCGGAGGGGGGACCCAGTACTTC; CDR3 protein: CASSFLVSGGGTQYF
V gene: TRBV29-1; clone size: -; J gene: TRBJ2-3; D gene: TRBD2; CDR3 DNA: TGCAGCGTTGATGGGACTAGCTTCACAGATACGCAGTATTTT; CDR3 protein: CSVDGTSFTDTQYF
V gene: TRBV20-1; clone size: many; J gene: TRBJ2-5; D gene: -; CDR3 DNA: TGCAGTGCAGGGTCGGGGTTGGGAGAAAGGGAGTACTTC; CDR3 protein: CSAGSGLGEREYF
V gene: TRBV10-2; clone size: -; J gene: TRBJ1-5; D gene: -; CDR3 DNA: TGCGCCAGCAGTGGGTTTACAGGCGGCCAGCATTTT; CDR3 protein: CASSGFTGGQHF
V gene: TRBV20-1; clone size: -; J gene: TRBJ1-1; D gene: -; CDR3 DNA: TGCAGTGCTAGCGGGCCGAAAATGAACACTGAAGCTTTCTTT; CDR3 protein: CSASGPKMNTEAFF
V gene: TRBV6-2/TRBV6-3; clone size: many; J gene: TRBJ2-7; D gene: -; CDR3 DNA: TGTGCCAGCAGTTACCAAACTGGTTACGAGCAGTACTTC; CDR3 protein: CASSYQTGYEQYF
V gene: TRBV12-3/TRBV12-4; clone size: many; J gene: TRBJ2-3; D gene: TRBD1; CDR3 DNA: TGTGCCAGCAGAATGACAGGGGCCACAGATACGCAGTATTTT; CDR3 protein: CASRMTGATDTQYF
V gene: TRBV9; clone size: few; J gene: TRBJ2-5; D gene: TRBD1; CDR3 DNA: TGTGCCAGCAGCGAGGGGACAGGGATGGGGCAAGAGACCCAGTACTTC; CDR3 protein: CASSEGTGMGQETQYF
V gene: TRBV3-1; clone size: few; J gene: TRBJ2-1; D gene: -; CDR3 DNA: TGTGCCAGCAGCCAAGATAGGCGCCACAATGAGCAGTTCTTC; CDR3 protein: CASSQDRRHNEQFF
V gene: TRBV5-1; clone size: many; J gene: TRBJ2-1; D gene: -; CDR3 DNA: TGCGCCAGCAGCCTTGGGCGGGGCGGCAATGAGCAGTTCTTC; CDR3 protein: CASSLGRGGNEQFF
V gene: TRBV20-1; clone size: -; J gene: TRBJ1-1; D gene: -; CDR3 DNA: TGCAGTGCTAGACGCGGGGAAAAGAACACTGAAGCTTTCTTT; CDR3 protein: CSARRGEKNTEAFF
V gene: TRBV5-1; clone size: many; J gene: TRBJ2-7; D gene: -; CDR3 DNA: TGCGCCAGCAGCTTGGGGGGGCTCGATAACGAGCAGTACTTC; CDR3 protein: CASSLGGLDNEQYF
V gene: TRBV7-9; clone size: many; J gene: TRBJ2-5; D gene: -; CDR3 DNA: TGTGCCAGCAGCTTAAGGCCAGAGTTAGAGACCCAGTACTTC; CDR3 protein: CASSLRPELETQYF
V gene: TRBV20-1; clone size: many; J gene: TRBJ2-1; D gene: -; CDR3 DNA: TGCAGTGCTAGAGCCAGGGGTTACAATGAGCAGTTCTTC; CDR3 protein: CSARARGYNEQFF
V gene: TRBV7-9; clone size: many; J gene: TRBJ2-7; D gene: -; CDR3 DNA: TGTGCCAGCAGCCCAGCTGGTGGCCGTTACTACGAGCAGTACTTC; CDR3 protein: CASSPAGGRYYEQYF
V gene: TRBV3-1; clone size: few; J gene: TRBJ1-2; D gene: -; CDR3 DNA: TGTGCCAGCAGCCAAGAGGACAGAAAATACATCTATGGCTACACCTTC; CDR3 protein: CASSQEDRKYIYGYTF
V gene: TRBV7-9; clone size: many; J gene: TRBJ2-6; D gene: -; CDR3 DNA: TGTGCCAGCAGGGGAAGGATCATCCCTGGGGCCAACGTCCTGACTTTC; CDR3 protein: CASRGRIIPGANVLTF
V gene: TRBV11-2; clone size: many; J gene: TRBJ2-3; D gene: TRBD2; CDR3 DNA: TGTGCCAGCAGCTCGTACTTGCGGGGGGGCACAGATACGCAGTATTTT; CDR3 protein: CASSSYLRGGTDTQYF
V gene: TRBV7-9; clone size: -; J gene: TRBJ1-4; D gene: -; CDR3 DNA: TGTGCCAGCAGTTTCGCCGACAGCCGAGGCGAGGAAAAACTGTTTTTT; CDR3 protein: CASSFADSRGEEKLFF
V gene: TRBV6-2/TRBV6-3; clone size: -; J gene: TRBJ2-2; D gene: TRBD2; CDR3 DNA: TGTGCCAGCCTCCGCGGGGGGCTCGGCGGGGAGCTGTTTTTT; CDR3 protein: CASLRGGLGGELFF
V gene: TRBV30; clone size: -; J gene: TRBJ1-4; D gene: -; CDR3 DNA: TGTGCCTGGAGTGTGGAGGAAGGGCGACAACTGTTTTTT; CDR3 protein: CAWSVEEGRQLFF
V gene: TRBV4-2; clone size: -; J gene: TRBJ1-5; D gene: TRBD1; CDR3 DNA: TGTGCCAGCAGTCTCAGACAGGGGGATAATCAGCCCCAGCATTTT; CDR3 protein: CASSLRQGDNQPQHF
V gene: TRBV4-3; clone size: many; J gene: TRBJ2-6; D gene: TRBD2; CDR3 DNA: TGCGCCAGCAGCCAAGAACTCAGGACTAGCGGGAGGAGGGGGGCCAACGTCCTGACTTTC; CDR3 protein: CASSQELRTSGRRGANVLTF
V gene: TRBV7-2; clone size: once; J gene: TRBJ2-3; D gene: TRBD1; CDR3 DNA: TGTGCCAGCGGCTTACAGGGGTCCGGACGAGCAATCACAGATACGCAGTATTTT; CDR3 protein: CASGLQGSGRAITDTQYF
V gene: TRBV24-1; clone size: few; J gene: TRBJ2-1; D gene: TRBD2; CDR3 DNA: TGTGCCACCAGTCTCCCTAGCGGGGGGATGAGCTCCTACAATGAGCAGTTCTTC; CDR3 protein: CATSLPSGGMSSYNEQFF
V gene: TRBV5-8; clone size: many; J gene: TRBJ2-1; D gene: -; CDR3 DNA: TGTGCCAGCAGCTGGACAGCATCGTACAATGAGCAGTTCTTC; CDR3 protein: CASSWTASYNEQFF
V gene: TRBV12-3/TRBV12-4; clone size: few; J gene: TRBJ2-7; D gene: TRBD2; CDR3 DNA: TGTGCCAGCGGGCATGGACGGGGGGTCTACGAGCAGTACTTC; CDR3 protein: CASGHGRGVYEQYF
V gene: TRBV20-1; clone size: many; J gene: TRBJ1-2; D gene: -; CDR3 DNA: TGCAGTGCTAGAGATCAGGAAGGGCCGGCTAACTATGGCTACACCTTC; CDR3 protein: CSARDQEGPANYGYTF
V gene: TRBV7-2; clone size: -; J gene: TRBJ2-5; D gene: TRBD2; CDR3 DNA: TGTGCCAGCAGTTCTAGCGGGGGGGCATCCTACAATGGGCAGTACTTC; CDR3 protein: CASSSSGGASYNGQYF
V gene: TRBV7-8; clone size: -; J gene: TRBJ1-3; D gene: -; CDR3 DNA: TGTGCCAGCAGCTTGGGGTTACTCAGCTCTGGAAACACCATATATTTT; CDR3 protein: CASSLGLLSSGNTIYF
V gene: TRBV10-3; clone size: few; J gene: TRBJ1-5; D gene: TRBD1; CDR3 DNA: TGTGCCATCAGTGGGACAGGGCCAGGTCAGCCCCAGCATTTT; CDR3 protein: CAISGTGPGQPQHF
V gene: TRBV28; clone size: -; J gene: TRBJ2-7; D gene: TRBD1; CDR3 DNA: TGTGCCGGCAGTTTAGGGACAGGCTCCTACGAGCAGTACTTC; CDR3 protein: CAGSLGTGSYEQYF
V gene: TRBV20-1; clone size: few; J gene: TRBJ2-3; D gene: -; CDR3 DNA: TGCAGTGGTGGCGGTGCTTTATCGGATACGCAGTATTTT; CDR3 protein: CSGGGALSDTQYF
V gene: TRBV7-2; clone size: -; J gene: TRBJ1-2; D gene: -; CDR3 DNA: TGTGCCGGCAGCTCCTCGGGACGGATTTATGGCTACACCTTC; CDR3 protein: CAGSSSGRIYGYTF
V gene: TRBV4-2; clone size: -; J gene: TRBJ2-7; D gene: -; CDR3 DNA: TGTGCCAGCAGCCCCGACTACCTCTCCTACGAGCAGTACTTC; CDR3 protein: CASSPDYLSYEQYF
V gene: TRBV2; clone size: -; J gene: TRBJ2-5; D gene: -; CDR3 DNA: TGTGCCAGCAGTGACCCAGCTCCTAAAGAGACCCAGTACTTC; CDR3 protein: CASSDPAPKETQYF
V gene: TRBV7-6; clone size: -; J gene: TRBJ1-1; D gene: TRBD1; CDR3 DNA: TGTGCCAGCAGCTTAGTATCGACAGGGGCAGGGAACACTGAAGCTTTCTTT; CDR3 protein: CASSLVSTGAGNTEAFF
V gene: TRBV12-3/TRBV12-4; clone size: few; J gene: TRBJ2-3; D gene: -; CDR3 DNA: TGTGCCAGCAGAGTGAGCACAGATGCGCAGTATTTT; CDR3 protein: CASRVSTDAQYF
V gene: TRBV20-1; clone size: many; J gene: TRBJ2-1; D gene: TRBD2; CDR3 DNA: TGCAGTGCCCGACTAGCGGGGACGAGTGAGCAGTTCTTC; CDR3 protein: CSARLAGTSEQFF
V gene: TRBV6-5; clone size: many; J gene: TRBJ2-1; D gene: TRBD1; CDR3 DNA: TGTGCCAGCAGTAACCCGTGGACAGGGCGAAATGAGCAGTTCTTC; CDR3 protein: CASSNPWTGRNEQFF
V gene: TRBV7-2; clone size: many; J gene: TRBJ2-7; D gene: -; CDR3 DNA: TGTGCCAGCAGCTTAGAGCGGACTAACGGGGGACCGTTGTACTTC; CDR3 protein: CASSLERTNGGPLYF
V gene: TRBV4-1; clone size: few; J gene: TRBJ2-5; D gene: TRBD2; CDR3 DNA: TGCGCCAGCAGCCAAGGTACTAGCGGGGGGACCCAAGAGACCCAGTACTTC; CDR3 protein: CASSQGTSGGTQETQYF
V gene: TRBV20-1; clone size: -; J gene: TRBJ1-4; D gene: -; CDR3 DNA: TGCAGTGCTAGAGTTTACGGGACGGAGGGTGAAAAACTGTTTTTT; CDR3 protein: CSARVYGTEGEKLFF
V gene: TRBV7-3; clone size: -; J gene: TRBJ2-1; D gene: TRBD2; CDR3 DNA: TGTGCCAGCAGCCCGGGGGGGAGTATCCTCTCTCAGAATGAGCAGTTCTTC; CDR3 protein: CASSPGGSILSQNEQFF
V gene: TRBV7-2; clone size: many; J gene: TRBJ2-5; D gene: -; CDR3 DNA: TGTGCCAGCAGCTTACACGGGGGGCGCGAACAGACCCAGTACTTC; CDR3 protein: CASSLHGGREQTQYF
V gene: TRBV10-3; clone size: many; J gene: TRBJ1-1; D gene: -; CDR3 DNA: TGTGCCATCAGTGAAGGCCTGGATGGCACTGAAGCTTTCTTT; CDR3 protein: CAISEGLDGTEAFF
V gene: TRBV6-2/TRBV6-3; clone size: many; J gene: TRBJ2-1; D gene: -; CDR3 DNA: TGTGCCAGCAGTCCCACCTCCCTGGGGAGCTACAATGAGCAGTTCTTC; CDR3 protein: CASSPTSLGSYNEQFF
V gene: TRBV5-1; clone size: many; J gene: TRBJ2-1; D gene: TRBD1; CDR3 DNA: TGCGCCAGCAGCTTGGCCGGGACAGGGGGCTGGGATGAGCAGTTCTTC; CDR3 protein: CASSLAGTGGWDEQFF
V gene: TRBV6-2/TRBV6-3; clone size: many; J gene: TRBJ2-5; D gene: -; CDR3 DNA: TGTGCCAGCAGTGGTAGACTCCAAGAGACCCAGTACTTC; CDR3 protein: CASSGRLQETQYF
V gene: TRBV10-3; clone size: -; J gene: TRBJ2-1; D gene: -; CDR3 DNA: TGTGCCATCAGTGAAAAGTTGAACCCCAATGGGCAGTTCTTC; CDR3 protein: CAISEKLNPNGQFF
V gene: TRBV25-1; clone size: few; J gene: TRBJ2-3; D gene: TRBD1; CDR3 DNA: TGTGCCAGCACCCCGGACAGGGGGCATGGAGATACGCAGTATTTT; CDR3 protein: CASTPDRGHGDTQYF
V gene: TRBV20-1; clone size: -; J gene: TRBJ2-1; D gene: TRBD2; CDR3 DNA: TGCGGTGCTAGAGGCGATGGACTAGCCCGCAATGAGCAGTTCTTC; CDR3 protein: CGARGDGLARNEQFF
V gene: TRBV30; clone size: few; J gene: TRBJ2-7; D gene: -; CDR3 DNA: TGTGCCTGGAGTGTGAGGAGCCTCTACGAGCAGTACTTC; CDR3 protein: CAWSVRSLYEQYF
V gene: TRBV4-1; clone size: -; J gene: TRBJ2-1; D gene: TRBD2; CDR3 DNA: TGCGCCAGCAGCCCTCCGCCGGGGGGAAATAGATATGAGCAGTTCTTC; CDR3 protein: CASSPPPGGNRYEQFF
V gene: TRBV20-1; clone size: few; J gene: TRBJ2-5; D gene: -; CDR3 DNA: TGCAGTGCTGAGGAGATCGGTTCGCGAGAGACCCAGTACTTC; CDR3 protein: CSAEEIGSRETQYF